This TCR beta chain was obtained from a study of T-cell reconstitution after alpha-beta-depleted transplantation in children. Of note for this clonotype: Its specificity is not known.

V dropped 0 bases and J dropped 15 bases, with 16 bases sitting between them. This CDR3 has 13 amino acids. Germline V gene sequence: CDR1 SGHKS, CDR2 YYEKEE (reference sequence). Preparation of the TCRbeta library used unique molecular identifiers. TCRdb analysed the PCR reads with MiXCR anew, one entry per CDR3 protein. The profile shows approximately 190,000 distinct CDR3 sequences, about 8.4% of them singletons. Regarding the study as a whole: By one year post-transplant, T-cell counts and diversity largely arose from T cells that were newly produced. Two months or so post-transplant, alpha-beta T cells reportedly derived from several hundred expanded graft clones. Several patients had high TCRbeta diversity at day 60; it came from surviving recipient T cells and thymic progenitors.

The sequencing used PBMCs, mostly from graft donor cells, collected 360 days after TCRalphabeta/CD19-depleted stem cell transplant. V usage is TRBV5-5 and J usage is TRBJ2-1; no clear D gene. The receptor was isolated from a male patient between 2 and 9 years old who had a stem cell transplant for acute myeloid leukemia, so the T cells may come from the graft donor. The CDR3 loop reads CASSLVGGAPGFF. CDR3 nucleotide sequence: TGTGCCAGCAGCTTGGTTGGCGGAGCCCCCGGGTTCTTC.